Presented here are 9 T cell receptor beta chains from one specimen sequenced in a study of cytomegalovirus exposure and HLA in healthy donors. The PCR contained 60 Vbeta and 13 Jbeta primers. Measured with immunoSEQ multiplex PCR; TCRdb has only the in-frame clones, and not every one. The table records about 160,000 clones, around 88% of them present only once. Input material: PBMCs. The receptor set was obtained from a woman aged 30 to 39 in good health and CMV-seronegative.

Of note for this clone: At one boundary the junction diverges from the germline segment, which might be a read error. This CDR3 is also generated by other DNA sequences in the sample. The chain uses TRBV7-9 and TRBJ2-3, with 13 bases identical to TRBD2. CDR1 SEHNR and CDR2 FQNEAQ come from the germline V gene (reference sequence). CDR3 length: 16 amino acids. The CDR3 bases are TGCGCCAGCAGCGCTGGACTAGCGGGGGGCACAGATACGCAGTATTTT. Its translation is CASSAGLAGGTDTQYF.

This clone was picked up many times. One end of the junction does not line up with germline, which may come from a read error. The V gene is TRBV2, the J gene TRBJ2-2, with 7 bases identical to TRBD1. Germline assignment: CDR1 SNHLY and CDR2 FYNNEI. The CDR3 covers 14 residues. This chain's CDR3 is CASTKTGNAGELFF. The CDR3 nucleotides are TGTGCCAGCACCAAGACAGGGAACGCCGGGGAGCTGTTTTTT.

In its sample, this clone was seen once. This sequence joins TRBV5-1 and TRBJ1-5; TRBD1 matches at 7 bases. Germline V gives CDR1 SGHRS, CDR2 YFSETQ. Germline trimming cut 2 bases from V and 0 bases from J; bases unmatched to any gene: 20. CDR3 length: 21 residues. The DNA of the CDR3 is TGCGCCAGCAGCTTCCAGGGGGGAGCTTGGGGAGCTAATTATAGCAATCAGCCCCAGCATTTT. It yields the protein CASSFQGGAWGANYSNQPQHF.

J is TRBJ2-7 and V is TRBV5-1, with TRBD2 matching over 11 bases. The V gene end was trimmed by 1 base and the J gene end by 2 bases; junction bases not matched to a gene: 2. Germline-derived CDR1 and CDR2 are SGHRS and YFSETQ. The CDR3 is made up of 15 amino acids. The CDR3 is CASSLSSGGTYEQYF. DNA for the CDR3: TGCGCCAGCAGCTTGTCTAGCGGGGGGACCTACGAGCAGTACTTC.

The V gene is TRBV7-9, the J gene TRBJ2-7; 8 positions match TRBD1. V lost 4 bases and J lost 3; bases outside the gene matches: 11. Germline V gene data show CDR1 as SEHNR and CDR2 as FQNEAQ (reference sequence). The CDR3 totals 16 residues. The CDR3 coding sequence is TGTGCCAGCAGCTCCCAACGGATGACAGGGGTCTACGAGCAGTACTTC. It is translated as CASSSQRMTGVYEQYF.

The genes are TRBV9 and TRBJ1-2, with 7 bases lining up with TRBD1. Germline V gene lookup returns CDR1 SGDLS and CDR2 YYNGEE. With 3 bases clipped from V and 2 bases from J, the junction kept 1 base outside the gene matches. This CDR3 is built from 13 residues. The CDR3 loop reads CASSDRGNYGYTF. The CDR3 coding sequence is TGTGCCAGCAGCGACAGGGGAAACTATGGCTACACCTTC.

CDR3 nucleotides: TGCAGCGTTGGGAGCGGGGTAGAGCGTGAAGCTTTCTTT. Amino acids: CSVGSGVEREAFF. The chain employs TRBV29-1 and TRBJ1-1; unclear D gene. The CDR3 is made up of 13 amino acids. V was clipped by 4 bases and J by 7 bases, with 16 bases between them. Germline V gene lookup returns CDR1 SQVTM and CDR2 ANQGSEA.

This chain links TRBV5-6 with TRBJ2-6; D may be TRBD1 (6 bases). This CDR3 region has 15 residues. Trimming shortened V by 2 bases and J by 2 bases, and 8 bases separated the two germline ends. Germline loops: CDR1 SGHDT, CDR2 YYEEEE. CDR3 DNA: TGTGCCAGCAGCTTAGGGGGACCTGGGGCCAACGTCCTGACTTTC. Translation: CASSLGGPGANVLTF.

The V and J genes are TRBV4-1 and TRBJ2-1; TRBD2 is a possible D gene (5 bases). CDR1 is MGHRA and CDR2 is YSYEKL in the germline V gene. The CDR3 sequence is 18 residues long. The V end lost 3 bases, the J end lost 0 bases, and 18 bases lay between the germline ends. CDR3 nucleotide sequence: TGCGCCAGCAGCCACAGACCTGTACGGGGTGGCTCCTACAATGAGCAGTTCTTC. Translated: CASSHRPVRGGSYNEQFF.